One and the same sample provided the 32 T cell receptor beta chains below, sequenced in a study of monozygotic twins with inflammatory bowel disease. Following a re-call of the 5' RACE reads, TCRdb has one entry per CDR3 protein and lacks DNA. With approximately 390,000 distinct CDR3 sequences in the sample, the ten largest clones hold 2% to 3%. Sequencing was done on a sample of blood. The source is a human donor with ulcerative colitis or Crohn's disease, or a healthy co-twin of an affected twin (not recorded which).

The chain has TRBV4-2 and TRBJ1-5; no DNA is available, so the TRBD1 call from TCRdb remains unchecked. Germline CDR1 LGHNA, CDR2 YNFKEQ. The CDR3 extends over 16 amino acids. The chain's CDR3 is CASSPGGQGSNQPQHF.

The rearrangement joins TRBV4-1 to TRBJ2-1. The CDR3 consists of 13 residues. In germline, CDR1 is MGHRA, CDR2 YSYEKL. This CDR3 reads CASSQASYNEQFF.

This chain uses TRBV29-1 with TRBJ2-5; TCRdb's D call of TRBD1 is untestable without DNA. This CDR3 has 15 amino acids. CDR1 is SQVTM and CDR2 is ANQGSEA in the germline V gene. CDR3 loop: CSALRGAPLGETQYF.

The V call is TRBV20-1, the J call TRBJ1-5; TCRdb selects TRBD1, and the lack of DNA leaves this call unchecked. The germline V gene has CDR1 DFQATT and CDR2 SNEGSKA (reference sequence). The CDR3 is 16 residues long. The CDR3 spells CSAPPRQGMGNQPQHF.

The rearrangement joins TRBV11-2 to TRBJ2-2; TCRdb lists TRBD1, though no DNA is available to test this call. CDR3 length: 18 amino acids. Germline assignment: CDR1 SGHAT and CDR2 FQNNGV. CDR3 protein: CASPNDSFEGANTGELFF.

This sequence joins TRBV6-1 and TRBJ2-5; the TCRdb D gene call, TRBD1, has no DNA to confirm it. CDR3 length: 14 residues. CDR1 and CDR2 (germline): MNHNS, SASEGT. The CDR3: CASTPRVPRETQYF.

J is TRBJ2-7 and V is TRBV18; TCRdb outputs TRBD1, but without DNA this stays unchecked. The CDR3 loop spans 16 amino acids. Germline V gene sequence: CDR1 KGHSH, CDR2 LQKENI. The CDR3 is CASSSGQGGLLYEQYF.

The chain uses TRBV20-1 and TRBJ2-7; TCRdb indicates TRBD2, and absent DNA this call remains unverified. The CDR3 runs to 13 residues. Germline CDR1 and CDR2: DFQATT and SNEGSKA (reference sequence). The CDR3 protein is CSRDGRPSYEQYF.

The CDR3 here is CASSLLAGRSYNEQFF. The chain combines TRBV7-6 with TRBJ2-1; the TCRdb D gene call, TRBD2, has no DNA to confirm it. The CDR3 spans 16 residues. Per the germline V gene, CDR1 is SGHVS and CDR2 is FNYEAQ.

The chain joins TRBV20-1 to TRBJ1-2; TCRdb's D gene call, TRBD1, goes unchecked for lack of DNA. The CDR3 runs 12 residues. Germline CDR1 and CDR2: DFQATT and SNEGSKA (reference sequence). CDR3 sequence reads: CSAWTGYYGYTF.

The rearrangement links TRBV5-1 to TRBJ1-3; the D gene TCRdb calls, TRBD1, cannot be checked with no DNA. CDR1 and CDR2 (germline): SGHRS, YFSETQ. This CDR3 is built from 15 residues. The CDR3 region is CASSIWGQSGNTIYF.

V and J are TRBV7-2 and TRBJ2-7; the D gene TCRdb calls, TRBD1, cannot be checked with no DNA. This CDR3 has 15 amino acids. Germline lookup yields CDR1 SGHTA and CDR2 FQGNSA. The CDR3 sequence is CASSYHTGGAYEQYF.

This chain joins TRBV10-2 and TRBJ1-1. Germline assignment: CDR1 WSHSY and CDR2 SAAADI. The CDR3 loop spans 13 amino acids. CDR3 protein: CASSTRSDTEAFF.

The rearrangement uses TRBV28 and TRBJ2-3; the D call of TRBD2 rests on TCRdb alone, since no DNA is present to check it. Per the germline V gene, CDR1 is MDHEN and CDR2 is SYDVKM. This CDR3 has 17 amino acids. Here the CDR3 reads CASSLRPGLAFSGTQYF. Variable domain in full (rest from reference TRBV28 and TRBJ2-3): DVKVTQSSRYLVKRTGEKVFLECVQDMDHENMFWYRQDPGLGLRLIYFSYDVKMKEKGDIPEGYSVSREKKERFSLILESASTNQTSMYLCASSLRPGLAFSGTQYFGPGTRLTVL.

The chain uses TRBV7-9 and TRBJ1-2; the D call of TRBD1 rests on TCRdb alone, since no DNA is present to check it. Looked up from germline, CDR1 is SEHNR and CDR2 is FQNEAQ (reference sequence). The CDR3 totals 12 residues. CDR3 loop: CASGTGEGGYTF. The full variable domain, rest sourced from reference TRBV7-9 and TRBJ1-2, is DTGVSQNPRHKITKRGQNVTFRCDPISEHNRLYWYRQTLGQGPEFLTYFQNEAQLEKSRLLSDRFSAERPKGSFSTLEIQRTEQGDSAMYLCASGTGEGGYTFGSGTRLTVV.

This sequence joins TRBV20-1 and TRBJ2-5; TCRdb designates TRBD1, a call that cannot be tested without DNA. Germline V CDR1 and CDR2: DFQATT, SNEGSKA (reference sequence). The length of the CDR3 is 14 residues. The CDR3 reads CSAKDPGQVLSQYF.

The gene calls are TRBV7-2 and TRBJ2-1; the D call of TRBD2 rests on TCRdb alone, since no DNA is present to check it. Germline assignment: CDR1 SGHTA and CDR2 FQGNSA. This CDR3 has 15 amino acids. CDR3 protein: CASSSSLGSGNEQFF.

The chain joins TRBV2 to TRBJ2-1; lacking DNA, the TRBD1 call made by TCRdb goes unchecked. CDR1 and CDR2 from the germline V gene are SNHLY and FYNNEI. This CDR3 is built from 12 residues. Here the CDR3 reads CAQRGDYNEQFF.

The chain is built from TRBV3-1 and TRBJ2-1; checking the TCRdb D call of TRBD2 is not possible without DNA. This CDR3 has 17 amino acids. Per germline, CDR1 LGHDT and CDR2 YNNKEL (reference sequence). The CDR3 loop reads CASSRTSTSGAYNEQFF.

This chain connects TRBV6-1 to TRBJ1-6; TCRdb selects TRBD1, and the lack of DNA leaves this call unchecked. The CDR3 spans 15 residues. Per germline, CDR1 MNHNS and CDR2 SASEGT. CDR3 residues: CASIPGDRVNSPLHF.

The V call is TRBV27, the J call TRBJ2-4; the TCRdb D gene call, TRBD1, has no DNA to confirm it. In germline, CDR1 is MNHEY, CDR2 SMNVEV (reference sequence). CDR3 size: 19 residues. CDR3 region: CASSLSPPQWASRKNIQYF.

This sequence joins TRBV7-9 and TRBJ2-1; the TCRdb D gene call, TRBD1, has no DNA to confirm it. Per germline, CDR1 SEHNR and CDR2 FQNEAQ (reference sequence). The CDR3 is made up of 17 amino acids. CDR3 residues: CASSLPIRDRRSSVQFF. Using reference TRBV7-9 and TRBJ2-1 for the parts outside the CDR3, the full variable domain is DTGVSQNPRHKITKRGQNVTFRCDPISEHNRLYWYRQTLGQGPEFLTYFQNEAQLEKSRLLSDRFSAERPKGSFSTLEIQRTEQGDSAMYLCASSLPIRDRRSSVQFFGPGTRLTVL.

The chain joins TRBV5-1 to TRBJ2-5; TCRdb selects TRBD2, and the lack of DNA leaves this call unchecked. Germline V gene sequence: CDR1 SGHRS, CDR2 YFSETQ. The length of the CDR3 is 15 residues. CDR3 in amino acids: CASKHLAHPQETQYF.

The CDR3 sequence is CASSSNPSDEQYF. This chain connects TRBV7-2 to TRBJ2-7. In germline, CDR1 is SGHTA, CDR2 FQGNSA. The CDR3 is 13 amino acids.

The chain has TRBV6-5 and TRBJ2-5; TCRdb calls TRBD1, which cannot be checked without DNA. Germline V lookup: CDR1 MNHEY, CDR2 SVGAGI. This CDR3 has 14 residues. CDR3 in amino acids: CASSYFTGSETQYF.

The V gene is TRBV29-1, the J gene TRBJ2-3; lacking DNA, the TRBD1 call made by TCRdb goes unchecked. Germline V gives CDR1 SQVTM, CDR2 ANQGSEA. This CDR3 has 15 amino acids. The CDR3 sequence is CSVVPRGRGTDTQYF.

V usage is TRBV29-1 and J usage is TRBJ2-3; the D call from TCRdb, TRBD2, cannot be confirmed without DNA. The germline gives CDR1 SQVTM, CDR2 ANQGSEA. The CDR3 sequence is 12 residues long. Here the CDR3 reads CSVEPTPDTQYF.

The rearrangement uses TRBV7-9 and TRBJ2-7; TCRdb returns TRBD1, unconfirmable since there is no DNA. In germline, CDR1 is SEHNR, CDR2 FQNEAQ (reference sequence). This CDR3 region has 14 residues. The CDR3: CASSYPDGTYEQYF.

This chain joins TRBV18 and TRBJ1-4; without DNA, the TCRdb call of TRBD1 cannot be checked. The CDR3 sequence is 17 residues long. Per germline, CDR1 KGHSH and CDR2 LQKENI. The chain's CDR3 is CASSLYTGTSTNEKLFF.

The chain is built from TRBV27 and TRBJ2-4; the D gene TCRdb calls, TRBD1, cannot be checked with no DNA. The CDR3 covers 14 residues. Germline V gene sequence: CDR1 MNHEY, CDR2 SMNVEV (reference sequence). The CDR3 loop reads CASSRQGTWNIQYF.

This rearrangement joins TRBV19 to TRBJ2-7; the TRBD2 assignment by TCRdb is unverifiable without DNA. CDR1 is LNHDA, CDR2 SQIVND, per germline (reference sequence). The CDR3 is 13 residues long. CDR3 residues: CASSISGGDEQYF.

CDR3: CASSLVPSYNEQFF. V and J are TRBV5-1 and TRBJ2-1. The CDR3 extends over 14 amino acids. Looked up from germline, CDR1 is SGHRS and CDR2 is YFSETQ.